This TCR beta chain emerged from a study of CD8 T cells in Susac syndrome. Negative isolation yielded the CD8+ and CD4+ T cells, while FACS enriched the TEMRA cells. A quantity of about 0.5 to 1 ug RNA underwent reverse transcription using random hexamers. The immunoSEQ assay covered 54 Vbeta and 13 Jbeta segments for CDR3. TCRdb reprocessed the immunoSEQ multiplex PCR reads via MiXCR and lists one record per CDR3 protein. This table holds 25,000 to 35,000 distinct CDR3 sequences, 85% to 95% found once. Trimming took 2 bases from V and 6 from J, leaving 19 bases between them. The germline gives CDR1 LGHNA, CDR2 YSLEER. This CDR3 region has 16 residues.

The chain has TRBV4-3 and TRBJ1-2, with D unclear. This clonotype was sampled from a human donor in good health. Sequences were obtained from CD8+ T cells from PBMCs. In DNA form, the CDR3 reads TGCGCCAGCAGCCAATCCCGGGAACCGGGAACGGATGGCTACACCTTC. It yields the protein CASSQSREPGTDGYTF.